This T cell receptor beta chain is from a study of CD8 T cells in ankylosing spondylitis. This clonotype was observed at least ten times. Its cognate antigen is unknown. This CDR3 has 14 amino acids. The V segment lost 3 bases and the J segment 5 bases; nucleotides outside the gene matches: 4. Germline-derived CDR1 and CDR2 are SGHTA and FQGNSA. Notes on the study in general: Ankylosing spondylitis blood appeared to be characterized by a TCR beta motif of several highly homologous variants. Reports of some motif variants in reactive arthritis synovial fluid and blood predate this one. The authors reported significant enrichment of disease-linked clones in matched ankylosing spondylitis synovial fluid.

Generation of TCR beta libraries employed quantitative 5'-RACE incorporating molecular barcodes. In TCRdb, the 5' RACE reads were re-called with MiXCR into one record per CDR3 protein. The profile shows about 200,000 distinct CDR3 sequences, about 7% of them singletons. This chain joins TRBV7-2 and TRBJ1-2, with 9 bases that match TRBD1. The sample consisted of blood, either unsorted or a sorted T cell fraction (not recorded which). The source is a male donor with ankylosing spondylitis. The CDR3 spells CASSFDRGSYGYTF. The CDR3 DNA follows: TGTGCCAGCAGCTTCGACAGGGGGTCGTATGGCTACACCTTC.